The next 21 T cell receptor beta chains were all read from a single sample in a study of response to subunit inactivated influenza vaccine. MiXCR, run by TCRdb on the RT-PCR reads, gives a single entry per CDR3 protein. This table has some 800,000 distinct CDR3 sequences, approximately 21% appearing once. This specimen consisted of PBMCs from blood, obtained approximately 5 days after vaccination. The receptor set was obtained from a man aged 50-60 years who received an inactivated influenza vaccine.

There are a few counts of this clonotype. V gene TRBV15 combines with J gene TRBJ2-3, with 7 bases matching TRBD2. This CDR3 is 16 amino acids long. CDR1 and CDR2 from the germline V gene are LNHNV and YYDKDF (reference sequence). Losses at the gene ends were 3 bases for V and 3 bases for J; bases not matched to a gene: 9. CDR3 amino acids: CATSRRLGGRTDTQYF. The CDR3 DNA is TGTGCCACCAGCAGGAGGTTGGGCGGGAGAACAGATACGCAGTATTTT. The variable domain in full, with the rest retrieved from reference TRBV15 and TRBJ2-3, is DAMVIQNPRYQVTQFGKPVTLSCSQTLNHNVMYWYQQKSSQAPKLLFHYYDKDFNNEADTPDNFQSRRPNTSFCFLDIRSPGLGDTAMYLCATSRRLGGRTDTQYFGPGTRLTVL.

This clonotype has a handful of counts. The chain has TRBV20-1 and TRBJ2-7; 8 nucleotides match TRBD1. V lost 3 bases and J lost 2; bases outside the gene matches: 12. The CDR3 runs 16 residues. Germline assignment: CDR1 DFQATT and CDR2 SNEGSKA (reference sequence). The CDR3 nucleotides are TGCAGTGCTAGCCCACCGGACAGGGAACCTGCCTACGAGCAGTACTTC. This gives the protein CSASPPDREPAYEQYF.

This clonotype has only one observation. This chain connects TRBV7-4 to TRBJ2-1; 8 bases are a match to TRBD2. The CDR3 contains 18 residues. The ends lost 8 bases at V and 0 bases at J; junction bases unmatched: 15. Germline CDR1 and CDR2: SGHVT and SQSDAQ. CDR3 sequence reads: CASCLLIERESSYNEQFF. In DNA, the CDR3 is TGTGCCAGCTGCCTACTAATAGAGCGGGAGAGCTCCTACAATGAGCAGTTCTTC. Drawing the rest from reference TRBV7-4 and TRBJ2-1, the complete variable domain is GAGVSQSPRYKVAKRGRDVALRCDSISGHVTLYWYRQTLGQGSEVLTYSQSDAQRDKSGRPSGRFSAERPERSVSTLKIQRTEQGDSAVYLCASCLLIERESSYNEQFFGPGTRLTVL.

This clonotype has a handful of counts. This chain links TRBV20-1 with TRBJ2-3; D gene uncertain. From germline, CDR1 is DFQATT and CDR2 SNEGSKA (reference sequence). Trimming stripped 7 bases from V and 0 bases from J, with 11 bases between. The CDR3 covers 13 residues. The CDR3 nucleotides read TGCAGTGGTTTGAGCGAGAGCACAGATACGCAGTATTTT. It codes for CSGLSESTDTQYF.

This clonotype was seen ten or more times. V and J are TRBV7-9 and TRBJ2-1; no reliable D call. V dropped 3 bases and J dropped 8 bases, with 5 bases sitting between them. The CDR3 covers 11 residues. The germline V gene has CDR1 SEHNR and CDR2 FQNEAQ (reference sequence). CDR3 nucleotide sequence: TGTGCCAGCAGCTTGATAGATGAGCAGTTCTTC. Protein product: CASSLIDEQFF.

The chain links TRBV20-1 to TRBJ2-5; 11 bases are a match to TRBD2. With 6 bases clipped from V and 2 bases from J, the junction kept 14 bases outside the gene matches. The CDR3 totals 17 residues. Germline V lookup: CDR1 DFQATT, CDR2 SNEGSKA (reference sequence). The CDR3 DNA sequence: TGCAGTGCCACGGGGCTAGCGGGGGGCCAATCACAAGAGACCCAGTACTTC. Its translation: CSATGLAGGQSQETQYF.

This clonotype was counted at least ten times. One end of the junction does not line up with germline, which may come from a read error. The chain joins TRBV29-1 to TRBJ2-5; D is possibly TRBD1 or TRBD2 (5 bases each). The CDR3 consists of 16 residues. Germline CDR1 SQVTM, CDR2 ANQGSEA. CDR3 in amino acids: CSVEGVQGDYQEAQYF. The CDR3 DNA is TGCAGCGTTGAAGGGGTCCAGGGAGATTATCAAGAGGCCCAGTACTTC.

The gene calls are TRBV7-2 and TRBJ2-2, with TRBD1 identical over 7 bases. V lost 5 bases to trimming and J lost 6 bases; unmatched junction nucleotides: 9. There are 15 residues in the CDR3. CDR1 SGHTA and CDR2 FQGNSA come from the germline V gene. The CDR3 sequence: CASSTRQGRAGELFF. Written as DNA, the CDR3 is TGTGCCAGCAGCACGAGACAGGGAAGGGCCGGGGAGCTGTTTTTT. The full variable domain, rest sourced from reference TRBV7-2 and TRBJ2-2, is GAGVSQSPSNKVTEKGKDVELRCDPISGHTALYWYRQSLGQGLEFLIYFQGNSAPDKSGLPSDRFSAERTGGSVSTLTIQRTQQEDSAVYLCASSTRQGRAGELFFGEGSRLTVL.

This CDR3 reads CAWSVRRELYHEQFF. CDR3 nucleotides: TGTGCCTGGAGTGTACGGCGGGAGTTGTACCATGAGCAGTTCTTC. The chain uses TRBV30 and TRBJ2-1; 7 nucleotides line up with TRBD2. This CDR3 spans 15 amino acids. CDR1 is GTSNPN, CDR2 SVGIG, per germline (reference sequence). The V gene end was trimmed by 0 bases and the J gene end by 8 bases; junction bases not matched to a gene: 10.

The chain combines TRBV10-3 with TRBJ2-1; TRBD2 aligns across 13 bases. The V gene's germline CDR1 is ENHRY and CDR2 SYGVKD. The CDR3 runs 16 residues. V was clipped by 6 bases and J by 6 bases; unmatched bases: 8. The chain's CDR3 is CAISRTSGSGGNEQFF. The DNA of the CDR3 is TGTGCCATCAGCCGGACTAGCGGGAGTGGGGGCAATGAGCAGTTCTTC.

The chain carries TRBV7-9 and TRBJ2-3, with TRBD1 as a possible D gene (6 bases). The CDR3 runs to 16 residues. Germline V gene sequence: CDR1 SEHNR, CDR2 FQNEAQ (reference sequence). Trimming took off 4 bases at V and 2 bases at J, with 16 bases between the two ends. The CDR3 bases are TGTGCCAGCAGCTCGGGAATAAGGGGGAACACAGATACGCAGTATTTT. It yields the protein CASSSGIRGNTDTQYF.

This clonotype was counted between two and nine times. In DNA, the CDR3 is TGCAGTGCTAGAGTCCTGACTGGTCCGGCCTACAATGAGCAGTTCTTC. This gives the protein CSARVLTGPAYNEQFF. This chain connects TRBV20-1 to TRBJ2-1, with D uncertain. Germline assignment: CDR1 DFQATT and CDR2 SNEGSKA (reference sequence). This CDR3 has 16 amino acids. Trimming took 1 base from V and 2 from J, leaving 15 bases between them.

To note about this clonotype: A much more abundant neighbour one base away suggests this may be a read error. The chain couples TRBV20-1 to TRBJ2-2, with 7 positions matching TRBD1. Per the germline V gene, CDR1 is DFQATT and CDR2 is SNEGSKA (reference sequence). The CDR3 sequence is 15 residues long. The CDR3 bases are TGCAGTGCTAGAGATCGGGGCAGGGGGACCGGGGAGCTGGTTTTT. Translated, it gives CSARDRGRGTGELVF.

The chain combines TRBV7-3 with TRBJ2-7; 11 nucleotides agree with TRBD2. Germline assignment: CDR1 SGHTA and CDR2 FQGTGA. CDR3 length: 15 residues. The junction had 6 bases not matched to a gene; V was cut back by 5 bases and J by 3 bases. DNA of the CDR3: TGTGCCAGCAGCCCTACTAGCGGGAGCTTCTACGAGCAGTACTTC. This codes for CASSPTSGSFYEQYF.

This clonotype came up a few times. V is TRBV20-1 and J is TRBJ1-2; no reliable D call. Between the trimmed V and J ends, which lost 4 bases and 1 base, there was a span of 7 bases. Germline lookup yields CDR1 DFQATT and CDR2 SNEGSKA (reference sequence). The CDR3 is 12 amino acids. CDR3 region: CSAIGSNYGYTF. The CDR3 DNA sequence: TGCAGTGCTATTGGCAGTAACTATGGCTACACCTTC.

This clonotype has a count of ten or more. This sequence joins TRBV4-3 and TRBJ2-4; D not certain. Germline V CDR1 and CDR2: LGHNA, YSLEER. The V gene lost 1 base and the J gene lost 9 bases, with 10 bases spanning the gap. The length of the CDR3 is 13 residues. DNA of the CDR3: TGCGCCAGCAGCCAAGTGTCCGGATCCATTCAGTACTTC. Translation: CASSQVSGSIQYF.

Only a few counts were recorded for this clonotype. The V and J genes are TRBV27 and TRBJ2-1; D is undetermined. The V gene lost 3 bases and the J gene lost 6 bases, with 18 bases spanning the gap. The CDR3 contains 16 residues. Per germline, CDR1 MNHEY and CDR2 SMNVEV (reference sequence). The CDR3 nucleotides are TGTGCCAGCAGTTTTGGGTCGTTTAGGAGTGGCAATGAGCAGTTCTTC. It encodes CASSFGSFRSGNEQFF.

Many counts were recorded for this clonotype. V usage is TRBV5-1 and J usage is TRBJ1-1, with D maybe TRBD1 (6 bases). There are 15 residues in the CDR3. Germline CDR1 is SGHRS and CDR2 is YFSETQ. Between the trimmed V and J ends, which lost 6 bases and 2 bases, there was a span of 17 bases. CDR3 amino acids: CASTQAGTLNTEAFF. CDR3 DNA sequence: TGCGCCAGCACCCAAGCCGGGACACTAAACACTGAAGCTTTCTTT.

Here the CDR3 DNA reads TGTGCCAGCAGCTCCGGACAGGGAGCCACTGAAGCTTTCTTT. It specifies CASSSGQGATEAFF. The genes are TRBV7-8 and TRBJ1-1, with 8 nucleotides matching TRBD1. V gave up 4 bases and J gave up 4 bases; unmatched junction bases: 5. The CDR3 runs to 14 residues. Germline V gene data show CDR1 as SGHVS and CDR2 as FQNEAQ. Full variable domain (rest looked up from reference TRBV7-8 and TRBJ1-1): GAGVSQSPRYKVAKRGQDVALRCDPISGHVSLFWYQQALGQGPEFLTYFQNEAQLDKSGLPSDRFFAERPEGSVSTLKIQRTQQEDSAVYLCASSSGQGATEAFFGQGTRLTVV.

The CDR3 is CSAETERFPYNEQFF. In nucleotides, the CDR3 is TGCAGTGCTGAAACGGAGCGATTTCCCTACAATGAGCAGTTCTTC. The rearrangement joins TRBV20-1 to TRBJ2-1; D ambiguous. The CDR3 is 15 residues long. Germline V gene data show CDR1 as DFQATT and CDR2 as SNEGSKA (reference sequence). V was cut by 5 bases and J by 2 bases, with 16 bases left in between.

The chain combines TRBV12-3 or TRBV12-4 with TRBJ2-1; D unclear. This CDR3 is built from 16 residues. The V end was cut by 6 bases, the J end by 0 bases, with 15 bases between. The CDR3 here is CASRGRGPSSYNEQFF. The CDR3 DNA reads TGTGCCAGCAGAGGGCGCGGACCATCCTCCTACAATGAGCAGTTCTTC.